This entry is about one T cell receptor beta chain. TCRdb ran MiXCR on the RACE reads and lists one entry per CDR3 protein. The profile shows roughly 100,000 distinct CDR3 sequences, about 10% of them singletons. The data were obtained in a study of human T cells and chemical hapten exposure. This sample's time point: pre-sensitization, week 0. Treatment noted: therapeutic diphenylcyclopropenone sensitization with weekly scalp DPC. This specimen was whole blood, taken in connection with sensitization to the hapten diphenylcyclopropenone (DPC). This clonotype was sampled from a woman aged 55 to 70 with alopecia areata. Some clones in this sample may be carry-over from other donors' samples.

The CDR3 DNA sequence: TGCAGCGTTTGGGTCCGCAGTCTTTCTGGGGCCAACGTCCTGACTTTC. This translates into CSVWVRSLSGANVLTF. This chain uses TRBV29-1 with TRBJ2-6, with D hard to call. This CDR3 spans 16 amino acids. Trimming pared 5 bases from V and 1 base from J, leaving 15 bases between. The germline CDR1 and CDR2 sequences are SQVTM and ANQGSEA.